This TCR beta chain derives from a study of T-cell reconstitution after alpha-beta-depleted transplantation in children. This clonotype was seen ten or more times. As yet, its antigen is unknown. Unique molecular identifiers were incorporated during preparation of the TCRbeta library. Using its own MiXCR run on the PCR reads, TCRdb lists one record per CDR3 protein. The sample yields over 15,000 distinct CDR3 sequences, approximately 13% seen once. Study results and caveats: The study reportedly traced alpha-beta T cells about two months after transplant to several hundred expanded graft clones.

The V gene's germline CDR1 is SQVTM and CDR2 ANQGSEA. The CDR3 consists of 12 residues. V lost 4 bases and J lost 2, with 8 bases in between. The clonotype was recovered from a female patient aged 2 to 10 who had a stem cell transplant for congenital amegakaryocytic thrombocytopenia, so the T cells may come from the graft donor. Sample: PBMCs, mostly from graft donor cells, taken 60 days after TCRalphabeta/CD19-depleted stem cell transplant. The chain joins TRBV29-1 to TRBJ2-5; D call uncertain. The CDR3 region is CSVGRQQETQYF. CDR3 coding DNA: TGCAGCGTTGGACGGCAGCAAGAGACCCAGTACTTC.